These 5 T cell receptor beta chains were all obtained from the same sample, sequenced in a study of T-cell memory formation after mild COVID-19 (TCRdb year 2021). The library was made by 5' RACE. The sequencer was an Illumina NovaSeq 6000. TCRdb's own reprocessing of the public reads used fastp at Q25 and MiXCR and kept productive beta chains. Each entry merges the rows of one CDR3 protein and shows their most common DNA and genes. The sample has about 300,000 distinct CDR3 sequences on record, 15% to 20% of them singletons. The ten largest clones represent roughly 21% of the sample. Sample: PBMCs or a T cell subset sorted from them (not recorded which). Every receptor here comes from a man aged 18 to 29 who had mild COVID-19 (a few samples of this study predate the infection). The sample titles of this study are shuffled in the database, so cell type and time point are left out; the donor was told from shared clones.

The V call is TRBV7-2, the J call TRBJ2-3; D may be TRBD1 (6 bases). V was shortened by 1 base and J by 5 bases, with 16 bases between the two germline ends. This CDR3 is built from 16 residues. Per the germline V gene, CDR1 is SGHTA and CDR2 is FQGNSA. Written as DNA, the CDR3 is TGTGCCAGCAGCTTAGTGGGGGCGCAACGGGGAGATACGCAGTATTTT. This translates into CASSLVGAQRGDTQYF. Drawing the rest from reference TRBV7-2 and TRBJ2-3, the complete variable domain is GAGVSQSPSNKVTEKGKDVELRCDPISGHTALYWYRQSLGQGLEFLIYFQGNSAPDKSGLPSDRFSAERTGGSVSTLTIQRTQQEDSAVYLCASSLVGAQRGDTQYFGPGTRLTVL.

The chain is built from TRBV7-2 and TRBJ2-5; a possible D gene is TRBD2 (5 bases). The CDR3 consists of 14 residues. V lost 5 bases to trimming and J lost 5 bases, with 15 bases between them. From germline, CDR1 is SGHTA and CDR2 FQGNSA. Here the CDR3 reads CASSGGRPPETQYF. CDR3 nucleotide sequence: TGTGCCAGCAGCGGAGGCAGACCCCCGGAGACCCAGTACTTC.

This chain links TRBV12-3 or TRBV12-4 with TRBJ2-2, with D perhaps being TRBD1 or TRBD2 (5 bases each). This CDR3 comprises 14 residues. Trimming pared 3 bases from V and 4 bases from J, leaving 9 bases between. The CDR3 DNA reads as TGTGCCAGCAGTTTGACAGAGGGCACCGGGGAGCTGTTTTTT. Its translation: CASSLTEGTGELFF.

The rearrangement joins TRBV4-2 to TRBJ1-3; D is unclear. There are 16 residues in the CDR3. V was pared by 0 bases and J by 4 bases, with 13 bases between. CDR1 LGHNA and CDR2 YNFKEQ come from the germline V gene. CDR3 sequence: CASSQDNGGSGNTIYF. In DNA form, the CDR3 reads TGTGCCAGCAGCCAAGATAACGGCGGGTCCGGAAACACCATATATTTT.

The V gene is TRBV9, the J gene TRBJ2-3; 7 positions agree with TRBD2. CDR3 length: 15 amino acids. V lost 3 bases to trimming and J lost 6 bases; unmatched junction nucleotides: 10. CDR1 is SGDLS and CDR2 is YYNGEE in the germline V gene. The CDR3 nucleotides are TGTGCCAGCAGCGCGGGGGTAGCGGGCTTTGATACGCAGTATTTT. This gives the protein CASSAGVAGFDTQYF.